A selection of T cell receptor beta chains follows, all from one sample in a study of T cells in Graves' hyperthyroidism and ophthalmopathy. One entry per CDR3 protein results from TCRdb running MiXCR on the multiplex PCR reads. The sample has roughly 570,000 distinct CDR3 sequences, under 60% seen once. The sequenced sample was peripheral blood or thyroid tissue (not recorded which). The receptors come from an adult woman with Graves' disease, either hyperthyroidism or ophthalmopathy (not recorded which). CDR3s include the opening cysteine and the closing phenylalanine or tryptophan. The D gene is left open where the match is weak. A row's size may be missing; if present it is once, few, many or a size class.

CDR3 length: 16; clone size: once; J gene: TRBJ1-2; D gene: -; V gene: TRBV2; CDR3 DNA: TGTGCCAGCAACAATTTTCCAGGACCAGCGGGCTATGGCTACACCTTC; CDR3 protein: CASNNFPGPAGYGYTF
CDR3 length: 14; clone size: -; J gene: TRBJ1-1; D gene: -; V gene: TRBV13; CDR3 DNA: TGTGCCAGCAGCTTGGGTAGAAGGAACACTGAAGCTTTCTTT; CDR3 protein: CASSLGRRNTEAFF
CDR3 length: 18; clone size: -; J gene: TRBJ1-2; D gene: -; V gene: TRBV7-9; CDR3 DNA: TGTGCCAGCCCGGGGGGGGCGCCTGGGGCCGCTTCTAACTATGGCTACACCTTC; CDR3 protein: CASPGGAPGAASNYGYTF
CDR3 length: 16; clone size: -; J gene: TRBJ1-5; D gene: -; V gene: TRBV5-1; CDR3 DNA: TGCGCCAGCAGCTGGAGGGGGGGGGGGAGCGGTCAGCCCCAGCATTTT; CDR3 protein: CASSWRGGGSGQPQHF
CDR3 length: 13; clone size: many; J gene: TRBJ2-2; D gene: -; V gene: TRBV14; CDR3 DNA: TGTGCCAGCAGCCAGGGGTTAAGCGGGGAGCTGTTTTTT; CDR3 protein: CASSQGLSGELFF
CDR3 length: 16; clone size: few; J gene: TRBJ2-5; D gene: -; V gene: TRBV7-9; CDR3 DNA: TGTGCCAGCAGCTCACGACAGGCCATAAGAGGAGTGACCCAGTACTTC; CDR3 protein: CASSSRQAIRGVTQYF
CDR3 length: 14; clone size: few; J gene: TRBJ1-1; D gene: -; V gene: TRBV2; CDR3 DNA: TGTGCCAGCACCCTAGGGCAGAGTAACACTGAAGCTTTCTTT; CDR3 protein: CASTLGQSNTEAFF
CDR3 length: 16; clone size: -; J gene: TRBJ2-7; D gene: -; V gene: TRBV7-3; CDR3 DNA: TGTGCCAGCAGCTTAAGAGGGAGCGCAAGCACCGGGGAGCTGTACTTC; CDR3 protein: CASSLRGSASTGELYF
CDR3 length: 15; clone size: many; J gene: TRBJ1-1; D gene: -; V gene: TRBV20-1; CDR3 DNA: TGCAGTGCTAGATTCTCAGGTGTGAAGAACACTGAAGCTTTCTTT; CDR3 protein: CSARFSGVKNTEAFF
CDR3 length: 15; clone size: many; J gene: TRBJ1-4; D gene: TRBD1; V gene: TRBV7-9; CDR3 DNA: TGTGCCAGCAGCATCAGGGACAGAAAAGACGAAAAACTGTTTTTT; CDR3 protein: CASSIRDRKDEKLFF
CDR3 length: 14; clone size: many; J gene: TRBJ1-2; D gene: -; V gene: TRBV5-6; CDR3 DNA: TGTGCCAGCAGCTTGGCGGGGTCCCACTATGGCTACACCTTC; CDR3 protein: CASSLAGSHYGYTF
CDR3 length: 15; clone size: many; J gene: TRBJ1-2; D gene: -; V gene: TRBV7-2; CDR3 DNA: TGTGCCAGCAGCCCAGTATGGCGGAACCTCTATGGCTACACCTTC; CDR3 protein: CASSPVWRNLYGYTF
CDR3 length: 11; clone size: few; J gene: TRBJ1-2; D gene: TRBD1; V gene: TRBV29-1; CDR3 DNA: TGCAGCTCTAGACAGGGGGGGATCTACACCTTC; CDR3 protein: CSSRQGGIYTF
CDR3 length: 14; clone size: many; J gene: TRBJ1-1; D gene: -; V gene: TRBV20-1; CDR3 DNA: TGCAGTGCTAGAGTACCCAGGGCGAACACTGAAGCTTTCTTT; CDR3 protein: CSARVPRANTEAFF
CDR3 length: 11; clone size: many; J gene: TRBJ2-2; D gene: -; V gene: TRBV29-1; CDR3 DNA: TGCAGCGTTGTTCTGGCCGGGGAGCTGTTTTTT; CDR3 protein: CSVVLAGELFF
CDR3 length: 14; clone size: many; J gene: TRBJ2-7; D gene: TRBD1; V gene: TRBV11-2; CDR3 DNA: TGTGCCAGCAGCTTCGAACGACAGGGGGTCGAGCAGTACTTC; CDR3 protein: CASSFERQGVEQYF
CDR3 length: 17; clone size: once; J gene: TRBJ2-3; D gene: TRBD2; V gene: TRBV11-1; CDR3 DNA: TGTGCCAGCAGCTCCTTAGCGGGAGCTGGGTCAGATGATACGCAGTATTTT; CDR3 protein: CASSSLAGAGSDDTQYF
CDR3 length: 15; clone size: -; J gene: TRBJ1-2; D gene: -; V gene: TRBV9; CDR3 DNA: TGTGCCAGCAGCGTAGTTGGAGATAAAGTGGATGGCTACACCTTC; CDR3 protein: CASSVVGDKVDGYTF
CDR3 length: 14; clone size: -; J gene: TRBJ1-2; D gene: TRBD1; V gene: TRBV9; CDR3 DNA: TGTGCCAGCAGCGTAGAGGGGGCGAACTATGGCTACACCTTC; CDR3 protein: CASSVEGANYGYTF
CDR3 length: 15; clone size: many; J gene: TRBJ1-5; D gene: -; V gene: TRBV9; CDR3 DNA: TGTGCCAGCAGCGTAGAAGGGAATAGCAATCAGCCCCAGCATTTT; CDR3 protein: CASSVEGNSNQPQHF
CDR3 length: 13; clone size: once; J gene: TRBJ2-7; D gene: -; V gene: TRBV20-1; CDR3 DNA: TGCAGTGCTCACCGGGACCGAGCCTACGAGCAGTACTTC; CDR3 protein: CSAHRDRAYEQYF
CDR3 length: 15; clone size: many; J gene: TRBJ2-7; D gene: TRBD1; V gene: TRBV7-9; CDR3 DNA: TGTGCCAGCAGCTCCTCCGGGGACAGGGCTTACGAGCAGTACTTC; CDR3 protein: CASSSSGDRAYEQYF
CDR3 length: 16; clone size: -; J gene: TRBJ2-5; D gene: TRBD2; V gene: TRBV24-1; CDR3 DNA: TGTGCCACCAGTGGTGTAGTCGGGAGGGCCCAAGAGACCCAGTACTTC; CDR3 protein: CATSGVVGRAQETQYF
CDR3 length: 16; clone size: -; J gene: TRBJ1-3; D gene: TRBD1; V gene: TRBV5-1; CDR3 DNA: TGCGCCAGCAGCTCGGGACAGGGGGCGTCAGGAAACACCATATATTTT; CDR3 protein: CASSSGQGASGNTIYF
CDR3 length: 15; clone size: many; J gene: TRBJ1-2; D gene: -; V gene: TRBV12-3/TRBV12-4; CDR3 DNA: TGTGCCAGCAGCTTATTGACAGGCGCGAACTATGGCTACACCTTC; CDR3 protein: CASSLLTGANYGYTF
CDR3 length: 12; clone size: -; J gene: TRBJ2-5; D gene: -; V gene: TRBV9; CDR3 DNA: TGTGCCCACGCCGGGCCCCAAGAGACCCAGTACTTC; CDR3 protein: CAHAGPQETQYF
CDR3 length: 14; clone size: once; J gene: TRBJ2-7; D gene: TRBD2; V gene: TRBV10-2; CDR3 DNA: TGCGCCAGCAGTGGATCCGGGGGGAGGCGCGAGCAGTACTTC; CDR3 protein: CASSGSGGRREQYF
CDR3 length: 14; clone size: -; J gene: TRBJ2-7; D gene: TRBD1; V gene: TRBV29-1; CDR3 DNA: TGCAGCGTCGGAAAGACAGGGGGATCCTACGAGCAGTACTTC; CDR3 protein: CSVGKTGGSYEQYF
CDR3 length: 17; clone size: -; J gene: TRBJ2-7; D gene: TRBD2; V gene: TRBV7-2; CDR3 DNA: TGTGCCAGCAGCTTAGCGACTCCTAGCGGGGCTAAGCGGGAGCAGTACTTC; CDR3 protein: CASSLATPSGAKREQYF
CDR3 length: 15; clone size: -; J gene: TRBJ2-7; D gene: TRBD2; V gene: TRBV19; CDR3 DNA: TGTGCCAGTAGCCAACTAGCGTCGAGCTCCTACGAGCAGTACTTC; CDR3 protein: CASSQLASSSYEQYF
CDR3 length: 15; clone size: few; J gene: TRBJ1-6; D gene: -; V gene: TRBV20-1; CDR3 DNA: TGCAGTGCTAGAGCGGACACCACCTATAATTCACCCCTCCACTTT; CDR3 protein: CSARADTTYNSPLHF
CDR3 length: 13; clone size: -; J gene: TRBJ1-2; D gene: TRBD1; V gene: TRBV9; CDR3 DNA: TGTGCCAGCAGCGACGGGACAGGGGCGGGAAACACCTTC; CDR3 protein: CASSDGTGAGNTF
CDR3 length: 12; clone size: few; J gene: TRBJ1-1; D gene: -; V gene: TRBV12-3/TRBV12-4; CDR3 DNA: TGTGCAAGCGGTCGTATGAACACTGAAGCTTTCTTT; CDR3 protein: CASGRMNTEAFF
CDR3 length: 19; clone size: many; J gene: TRBJ2-2; D gene: -; V gene: TRBV7-9; CDR3 DNA: TGTGCCAGCAGCTTATCTGTGGCGGGAAAGAACCCGAACACCGGGGAGCTGTTTTTT; CDR3 protein: CASSLSVAGKNPNTGELFF
CDR3 length: 16; clone size: many; J gene: TRBJ2-6; D gene: -; V gene: TRBV24-1; CDR3 DNA: TGTGCCACCAGTGATAACCGGAACCCTGGGGCCAACGTCCTGACTTTC; CDR3 protein: CATSDNRNPGANVLTF
CDR3 length: 15; clone size: few; J gene: TRBJ1-2; D gene: TRBD1; V gene: TRBV29-1; CDR3 DNA: TGCAGCGTTGAACCGGGACAGGAAGCTAACTATGGCTACACCTTC; CDR3 protein: CSVEPGQEANYGYTF
CDR3 length: 14; clone size: few; J gene: TRBJ2-2; D gene: TRBD1; V gene: TRBV7-9; CDR3 DNA: TGTGCCAGCAGCGCGACAGGGGACACCGGGGAGCTGTTTTTT; CDR3 protein: CASSATGDTGELFF
CDR3 length: 14; clone size: many; J gene: TRBJ1-1; D gene: -; V gene: TRBV6-5; CDR3 DNA: TGTGCCAGCAGTTACCCCGGGATAAACACTGAAGCTTTCTTT; CDR3 protein: CASSYPGINTEAFF
CDR3 length: 16; clone size: few; J gene: TRBJ2-6; D gene: -; V gene: TRBV7-8; CDR3 DNA: TGTGCCAGCAGCTTAGAGGGCAGAGCTGGGGCCAACGTCCTGACTTTC; CDR3 protein: CASSLEGRAGANVLTF
CDR3 length: 13; clone size: many; J gene: TRBJ2-5; D gene: -; V gene: TRBV29-1; CDR3 DNA: TGCAGCGTAGAGGGAGAGGGAAGGGAGACCCAGTACTTC; CDR3 protein: CSVEGEGRETQYF
CDR3 length: 15; clone size: once; J gene: TRBJ2-5; D gene: -; V gene: TRBV7-3; CDR3 DNA: TGTGCCAGCAGCCCCACGACTAGGGTAGGAGAGACCCAGTACTTC; CDR3 protein: CASSPTTRVGETQYF